Sequencing of this T cell receptor (beta chain) was carried out in a study of glioma-infiltrating T cells after dendritic cell vaccination. In the study overall: Dendritic cell vaccination trial patients had either newly diagnosed or recurrent glioblastoma.

TCRdb's copy holds only in-frame clones and misses some; the assay was immunoSEQ multiplex PCR. Here the sample spans some 70,000 clones, approximately 81% being singletons. Whole-study results and caveats: Longer survival after dendritic cell vaccination followed higher pretreatment TIL content.

None of the glioblastoma patients had an isocitrate dehydrogenase mutation. Details on this clone: Its target is not known.

The TCR comes from a human donor with glioblastoma. The starting material was blood, obtained before dendritic cell vaccination.

CDR3 amino acids: CASSQEIRVNTEAFF. CDR3 nucleotides: TGTGCCAGCAGCCAAGAAATCAGGGTGAACACTGAAGCTTTCTTT. V usage is TRBV14 and J usage is TRBJ1-1; possible D gene TRBD1, 5 bases. The CDR3 has 15 residues. Germline V gene sequence: CDR1 SGHDN, CDR2 FVKESK. V was pared by 0 bases and J by 0 bases, with 8 bases between.